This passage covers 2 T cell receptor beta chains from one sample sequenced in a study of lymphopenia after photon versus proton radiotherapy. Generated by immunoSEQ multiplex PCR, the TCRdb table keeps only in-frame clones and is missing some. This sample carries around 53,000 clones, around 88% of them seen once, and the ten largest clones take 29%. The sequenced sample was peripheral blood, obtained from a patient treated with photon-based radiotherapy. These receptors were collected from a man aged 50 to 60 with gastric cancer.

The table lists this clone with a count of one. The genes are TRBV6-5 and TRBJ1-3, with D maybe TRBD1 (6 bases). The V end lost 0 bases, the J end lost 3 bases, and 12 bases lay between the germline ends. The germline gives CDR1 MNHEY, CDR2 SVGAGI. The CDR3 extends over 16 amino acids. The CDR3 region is CASSYSSGGGGNTIYF. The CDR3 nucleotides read TGTGCCAGCAGTTACTCGTCGGGGGGCGGTGGAAACACCATATATTTT.

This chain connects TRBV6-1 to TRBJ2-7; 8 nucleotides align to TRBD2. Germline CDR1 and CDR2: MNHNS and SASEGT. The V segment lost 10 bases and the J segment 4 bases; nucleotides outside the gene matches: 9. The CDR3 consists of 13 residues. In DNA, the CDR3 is TGTGCCACCCGGGGGGGGAGTCTTTACGAGCAGTACTTC. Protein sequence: CATRGGSLYEQYF.